Each of the 8 T cell receptor beta chains below was sequenced from the same sample in a study of blood T cell repertoires in COVID-19. The table came from immunoSEQ multiplex PCR; TCRdb's copy has only in-frame clones and leaves some out. The repertoire holds 200,000 to 300,000 clones, with 84% as singletons. Sample: peripheral blood. The source is a man aged 40-55 years who had recovered from COVID-19.

In its sample, this clone was seen a few times. CDR3 bases: TGTGCCAGCAGCCGGGGGAGCCGGGTCCAAGAGACCCAGTACTTC. Translation gives CASSRGSRVQETQYF. The chain has TRBV7-2 and TRBJ2-5, with a possible D match to TRBD2 (6 bases). CDR3 length: 15 residues. Germline loops: CDR1 SGHTA, CDR2 FQGNSA. Trimming cost V 5 bases and J 1 base, with 14 bases left between them.

The J gene is TRBJ1-3, the V gene TRBV7-2; D is uncertain. V shed 2 bases and J shed 8 bases, with 19 bases lying between them. This CDR3 region has 16 residues. CDR1 SGHTA and CDR2 FQGNSA come from the germline V gene. The CDR3 coding sequence is TGTGCCAGCAGCTTATTTCTTACAGCTACGGGAGACACCATATATTTT. Residues: CASSLFLTATGDTIYF.

CDR3 region: CASTPRGRGQETQYF. In DNA, the CDR3 is TGTGCCAGCACCCCAAGGGGTAGGGGACAAGAGACCCAGTACTTC. V is TRBV5-8 and J is TRBJ2-5, with D possibly TRBD1 on 5 matching bases. The germline V gene encodes CDR1 SGHTS and CDR2 YDEGEE. V lost 6 bases and J lost 2, with 17 bases in between. This CDR3 has 15 residues.

The chain couples TRBV6-1 to TRBJ2-2; D may be TRBD1 (5 bases). The CDR3 runs 15 residues. CDR1 is MNHNS, CDR2 SASEGT, per germline. V lost 2 bases and J lost 5, with 12 bases in between. The CDR3: CASSETRRGTGELFF. CDR3 in DNA: TGTGCCAGCAGTGAAACGAGAAGGGGAACCGGGGAGCTGTTTTTT.

This chain links TRBV7-9 with TRBJ1-1; maybe TRBD1 (6 bases). The germline gives CDR1 SEHNR, CDR2 FQNEAQ (reference sequence). With 8 bases removed from V and 1 base from J, the gap between germline ends came to 11 bases. This CDR3 has 13 amino acids. CDR3 loop: CASLGGKNTEAFF. The CDR3 DNA sequence: TGTGCCAGCTTAGGGGGAAAGAACACTGAAGCTTTCTTT.

The chain joins TRBV4-1 to TRBJ2-3; tentatively, D is TRBD2 (5 bases). V dropped 4 bases and J dropped 6 bases, with 14 bases sitting between them. The germline V gene encodes CDR1 MGHRA and CDR2 YSYEKL. The CDR3 totals 14 residues. CDR3 nucleotides: TGCGCCAGCAGCCCCCCAGGAAGGGAGGATACGCAGTATTTT. Its translation: CASSPPGREDTQYF.

The gene calls are TRBV9 and TRBJ1-1, with D possibly being TRBD1 (5 bases). The CDR3 is 16 residues long. Trimming removed 0 bases at V and 1 base at J, with 13 bases between. Per germline, CDR1 SGDLS and CDR2 YYNGEE. The CDR3 region is CASSVGIGDWNTEAFF. CDR3 bases: TGTGCCAGCAGCGTAGGAATAGGGGATTGGAACACTGAAGCTTTCTTT. The entire variable domain, with the rest obtained from reference TRBV9 and TRBJ1-1, is as follows: DSGVTQTPKHLITATGQRVTLRCSPRSGDLSVYWYQQSLDQGLQFLIQYYNGEERAKGNILERFSAQQFPDLHSELNLSSLELGDSALYFCASSVGIGDWNTEAFFGQGTRLTVV.

The chain uses TRBV10-3 and TRBJ2-5, with 7 positions matching TRBD1. This CDR3 contains 13 residues. Germline lookup yields CDR1 ENHRY and CDR2 SYGVKD. The V segment lost 5 bases and the J segment 1 base; nucleotides outside the gene matches: 1. CDR3: CAISRTGQETQYF. CDR3 coding DNA: TGTGCCATCAGTAGGACAGGCCAAGAGACCCAGTACTTC.